These 22 T cell receptor beta chains originate from one sample sequenced in a study of blood T cell repertoires in COVID-19. Produced via immunoSEQ multiplex PCR; TCRdb's table is partial and in-frame only. The sample has about 160,000 clones, around 80% seen once. Sequencing was performed on peripheral blood. These receptor sequences come from a man between 60 and 70 years old with acute or convalescent COVID-19.

In this sample, this clone turned up a few times. This chain joins TRBV5-5 and TRBJ2-1; TRBD1 matches at 7 bases. J gave up 4 bases and V 0 bases, and 4 bases lay outside the gene matches. This CDR3 comprises 15 residues. CDR1 SGHKS and CDR2 YYEKEE come from the germline V gene (reference sequence). CDR3 in DNA: TGTGCCAGCAGCTTGGGGACAGGCCCTTACAATGAGCAGTTCTTC. Translated, it gives CASSLGTGPYNEQFF.

The CDR3 loop reads CAWIRDRGRRGANVLTF. CDR3 DNA sequence: TGTGCCTGGATCCGGGACAGGGGACGGAGAGGGGCCAACGTCCTGACTTTC. The genes are TRBV30 and TRBJ2-6, with TRBD1 matching over 10 bases. V was pared by 4 bases and J by 4 bases, with 10 bases of the junction left unmatched. The CDR3 extends over 17 amino acids. Germline V gene sequence: CDR1 GTSNPN, CDR2 SVGIG (reference sequence).

The chain carries TRBV9 and TRBJ1-2; TRBD1 agrees at 7 bases. With V trimmed by 3 bases and J by 2 bases, 1 base remained unmatched. This CDR3 is built from 13 residues. The germline CDR1 and CDR2 sequences are SGDLS and YYNGEE. Written as DNA, the CDR3 is TGTGCCAGCAGCGCACAGGGGAACTATGGCTACACCTTC. Its translation is CASSAQGNYGYTF.

This clone appeared a few times. The chain is built from TRBV19 and TRBJ2-1; D is undetermined. The CDR3 has 13 amino acids. Germline CDR1 is LNHDA and CDR2 is SQIVND (reference sequence). V was trimmed by 2 bases and J by 9 bases, leaving 11 bases between them. This CDR3 is CASSINSAGEQFF. CDR3 sequence (DNA): TGTGCCAGTAGTATAAACTCTGCTGGTGAGCAGTTCTTC.

This chain links TRBV2 with TRBJ2-1; the match to TRBD2 covers 15 bases. The CDR3 runs to 16 residues. V shed 9 bases, J shed 4 bases, and the junction held 7 bases outside the gene matches. Germline values: CDR1 SNHLY, CDR2 FYNNEI. CDR3 DNA: TGTGCCAGTAGACCGGGACTAGCGGGGGGTTACAATGAGCAGTTCTTC. This translates into CASRPGLAGGYNEQFF.

This chain links TRBV24-1 with TRBJ2-1, with TRBD1 as a possible D gene (5 bases). CDR3 length: 15 residues. CDR1 is KGHDR, CDR2 SFDVKD, per germline. With 1 base removed from V and 9 bases from J, the gap between germline ends came to 15 bases. The CDR3 loop is CATSDLSPGSGEQFF. The DNA for the CDR3 is TGTGCCACCAGTGATTTAAGTCCAGGGTCCGGTGAGCAGTTCTTC.

This clone was picked up one time. The V and J genes are TRBV9 and TRBJ2-7, with 7 bases fitting TRBD1. From germline, CDR1 is SGDLS and CDR2 YYNGEE. V lost 4 bases and J lost 5; bases outside the gene matches: 12. This CDR3 spans 15 amino acids. This chain's CDR3 is CASSPRQGLWDEQYF. CDR3 coding DNA: TGTGCCAGCAGCCCTCGACAGGGTTTGTGGGACGAGCAGTACTTC.

The chain links TRBV4-1 to TRBJ1-1, with D tentatively TRBD1 (5 bases). The CDR3 sequence is 14 residues long. Trimming took off 4 bases at V and 4 bases at J, with 13 bases between the two ends. Germline-derived CDR1 and CDR2 are MGHRA and YSYEKL. The CDR3 bases are TGCGCCAGCAGCCCACTACAGGATTCCACTGAAGCTTTCTTT. Its protein product is CASSPLQDSTEAFF.

The CDR3 spells CAISESSGGRTDTQYF. CDR3 DNA sequence: TGTGCCATCAGTGAAAGCTCGGGGGGACGAACAGATACGCAGTATTTT. This chain links TRBV10-3 with TRBJ2-3, with 7 nucleotides matching TRBD2. V was clipped by 3 bases and J by 3 bases; unmatched bases: 9. There are 16 residues in the CDR3. Germline lookup yields CDR1 ENHRY and CDR2 SYGVKD.

The rearrangement links TRBV11-3 to TRBJ1-6, with D unclear. Germline CDR1 and CDR2: SGHNT and YENEEA. The CDR3 has 13 amino acids. Trimming took 7 bases from V and 4 from J, leaving 8 bases between them. Written as DNA, the CDR3 is TGTGCCAGCACTTCCCAGTATAATTCACCCCTCCACTTT. This encodes CASTSQYNSPLHF.

This clone was recorded many times. This sequence joins TRBV6-5 and TRBJ1-1; possible D gene TRBD1, 5 bases. The CDR3 loop spans 12 amino acids. Germline-derived CDR1 and CDR2 are MNHEY and SVGAGI. The germline V and J ends were trimmed by 7 bases and 6 bases, with 12 bases remaining between them. The CDR3 is CASTPGGAEAFF. The CDR3 DNA is TGTGCCAGCACACCGGGGGGGGCTGAAGCTTTCTTT.

The chain links TRBV6-2 or TRBV6-3 to TRBJ2-1, with TRBD1 identical over 7 bases. V was clipped by 4 bases and J by 0 bases; unmatched bases: 9. From germline, CDR1 is MNHEY and CDR2 SVGEGT. The CDR3 extends over 17 amino acids. In DNA, the CDR3 is TGTGCCAGCAGTTTTCCCCGACAGGGAAGCTCCTACAATGAGCAGTTCTTC. Translating it yields CASSFPRQGSSYNEQFF.

This chain's CDR3 is CASSRKTGGLGNTEAFF. CDR3 DNA: TGTGCCAGCAGCCGAAAGACAGGGGGATTGGGAAACACTGAAGCTTTCTTT. The genes are TRBV6-6 and TRBJ1-1; 9 nucleotides line up with TRBD1. The CDR3 covers 17 residues. The V gene end was trimmed by 6 bases and the J gene end by 2 bases; junction bases not matched to a gene: 13. Looked up from germline, CDR1 is MNHNY and CDR2 is SVGAGI (reference sequence).

This clone was detected a few times. The rearrangement joins TRBV6-5 to TRBJ2-7; perhaps TRBD2 as D (5 bases). CDR1 MNHEY and CDR2 SVGAGI come from the germline V gene. The CDR3 covers 16 residues. The V end lost 0 bases, the J end lost 7 bases, and 19 bases lay between the germline ends. The CDR3 nucleotides are TGTGCCAGCAGTTACTCTAACGTTATCTCTCCGGGGGAGCAGTACTTC. As protein: CASSYSNVISPGEQYF.

The chain links TRBV7-3 to TRBJ1-1; possibly TRBD1 for D (6 bases). CDR1 and CDR2 (germline): SGHTA, FQGTGA. CDR3 size: 15 residues. Between the trimmed V and J ends, which lost 5 bases and 1 base, there was a span of 14 bases. The CDR3 region has the DNA TGTGCCAGCAGCCCGACTTCGACAGGGAACACTGAAGCTTTCTTT. Translation: CASSPTSTGNTEAFF. Based on the CDR3 plus reference TRBV7-3 and TRBJ1-1, the full variable domain is GAGVSQTPSNKVTEKGKYVELRCDPISGHTALYWYRQSLGQGPEFLIYFQGTGAADDSGLPNDRFFAVRPEGSVSTLKIQRTERGDSAVYLCASSPTSTGNTEAFFGQGTRLTVV.

The V and J genes are TRBV6-5 and TRBJ1-5; 7 nucleotides match TRBD1. V dropped 6 bases and J dropped 0; count of bases not matched to a gene: 5. Looked up from germline, CDR1 is MNHEY and CDR2 is SVGAGI. CDR3 length equals 15 residues. In DNA, the CDR3 is TGTGCCAGCAGCTCGGGACAGTCTAGCAATCAGCCCCAGCATTTT. Translated: CASSSGQSSNQPQHF.

This clone was found a few times. The chain has TRBV2 and TRBJ2-3; possible D gene TRBD2, 6 bases. V lost 5 bases and J 1 base, leaving 10 bases between the germline ends. Germline V gene data show CDR1 as SNHLY and CDR2 as FYNNEI. The CDR3 is 14 residues long. CDR3 protein: CASSSAGRTDTQYF. CDR3 coding DNA: TGTGCCAGCAGTTCGGCGGGGCGCACAGATACGCAGTATTTT.

Comments on this clone: This CDR3 is also generated by other DNA sequences in the sample. The V call is TRBV9, the J call TRBJ2-1; 10 bases match TRBD1. Looked up from germline, CDR1 is SGDLS and CDR2 is YYNGEE. This CDR3 contains 15 residues. The V and J ends lost 0 bases and 6 bases, in that order; junction bases with no gene match: 3. CDR3 in amino acids: CASSVVGTGANEQFF. The CDR3 nucleotides are TGTGCCAGCAGCGTAGTGGGGACAGGGGCCAATGAGCAGTTCTTC.

This chain joins TRBV5-6 and TRBJ1-2, with 7 positions matching TRBD1. CDR3 length: 14 residues. Germline loops: CDR1 SGHDT, CDR2 YYEEEE. J gave up 3 bases and V 2 bases, and 4 bases lay outside the gene matches. CDR3 sequence: CASSFSTGDYGYTF. As DNA, the CDR3 is TGTGCCAGCAGCTTCAGCACAGGGGACTATGGCTACACCTTC.

This sequence joins TRBV12-5 and TRBJ1-2, with 8 nucleotides matching TRBD1. V trimming: 5 bases; J trimming: 8 bases; junction bases outside the gene matches: 7. CDR3 length equals 13 residues. Germline CDR1 and CDR2: LGHNT and FRNRAP. This chain's CDR3 is CASGLTGEGGYTF. In DNA form, the CDR3 reads TGTGCTAGTGGTCTGACAGGGGAGGGCGGCTACACCTTC.

CDR3 sequence: CATSRDGATRGNQPQHF. CDR3 DNA: TGTGCCACCAGCAGAGATGGGGCGACTCGAGGCAATCAGCCCCAGCATTTT. The V gene is TRBV15, the J gene TRBJ1-5; D perhaps matches TRBD1 (5 bases). The CDR3 totals 17 residues. The V end was cut by 0 bases, the J end by 2 bases, with 14 bases between. Germline-derived CDR1 and CDR2 are LNHNV and YYDKDF (reference sequence).

V is TRBV7-2 and J is TRBJ1-1; D ambiguous. Between the trimmed V and J ends, which lost 4 bases and 7 bases, there was a span of 10 bases. Germline values: CDR1 SGHTA, CDR2 FQGNSA. The CDR3 is 12 residues long. CDR3 in DNA: TGTGCCAGCAGCTACCGGGGATATGAAGCTTTCTTT. Translated: CASSYRGYEAFF.